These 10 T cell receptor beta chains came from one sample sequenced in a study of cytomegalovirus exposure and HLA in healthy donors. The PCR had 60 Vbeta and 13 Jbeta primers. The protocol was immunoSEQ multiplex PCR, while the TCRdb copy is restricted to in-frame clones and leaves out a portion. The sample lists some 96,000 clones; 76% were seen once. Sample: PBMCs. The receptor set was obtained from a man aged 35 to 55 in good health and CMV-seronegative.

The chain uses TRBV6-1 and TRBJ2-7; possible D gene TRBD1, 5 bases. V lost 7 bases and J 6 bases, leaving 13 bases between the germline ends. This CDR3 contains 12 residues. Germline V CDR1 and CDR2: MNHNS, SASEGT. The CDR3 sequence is CASINTGPEQYF. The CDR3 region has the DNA TGTGCCAGCATCAACACAGGTCCCGAGCAGTACTTC.

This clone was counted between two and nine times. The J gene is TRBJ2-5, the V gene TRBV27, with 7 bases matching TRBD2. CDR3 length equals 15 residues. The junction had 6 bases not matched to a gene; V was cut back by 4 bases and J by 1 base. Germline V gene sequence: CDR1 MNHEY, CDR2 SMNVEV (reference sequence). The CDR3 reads CASSSGTNLQETQYF. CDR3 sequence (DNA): TGTGCCAGCAGTTCCGGGACTAACCTCCAAGAGACCCAGTACTTC.

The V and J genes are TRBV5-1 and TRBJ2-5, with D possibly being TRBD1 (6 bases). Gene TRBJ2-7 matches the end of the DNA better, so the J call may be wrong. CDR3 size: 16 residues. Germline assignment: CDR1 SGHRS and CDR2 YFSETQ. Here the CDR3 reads CASSLAGDHSIYEQYF. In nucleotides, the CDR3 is TGCGCCAGCAGCTTGGCAGGGGACCACTCCATCTACGAGCAGTACTTC.

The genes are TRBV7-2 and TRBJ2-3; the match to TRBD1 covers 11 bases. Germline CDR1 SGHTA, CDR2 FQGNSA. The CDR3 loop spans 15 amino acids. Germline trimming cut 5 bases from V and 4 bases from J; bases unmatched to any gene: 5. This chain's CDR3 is CASSGQGAMPDTQYF. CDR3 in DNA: TGTGCCAGCAGCGGACAGGGGGCGATGCCAGATACGCAGTATTTT.

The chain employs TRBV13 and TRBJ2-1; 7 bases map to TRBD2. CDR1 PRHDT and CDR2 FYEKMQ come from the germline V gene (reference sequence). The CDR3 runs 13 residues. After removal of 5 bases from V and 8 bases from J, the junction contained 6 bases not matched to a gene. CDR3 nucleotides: TGTGCCAGCAGCAAGGCGGGAGAGGATGAGCAGTTCTTC. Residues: CASSKAGEDEQFF.

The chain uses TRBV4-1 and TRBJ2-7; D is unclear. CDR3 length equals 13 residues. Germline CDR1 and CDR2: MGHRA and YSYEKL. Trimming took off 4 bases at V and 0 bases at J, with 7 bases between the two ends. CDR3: CASSPSYSYEQYF. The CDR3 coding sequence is TGCGCCAGCAGCCCCAGTTACTCCTACGAGCAGTACTTC.

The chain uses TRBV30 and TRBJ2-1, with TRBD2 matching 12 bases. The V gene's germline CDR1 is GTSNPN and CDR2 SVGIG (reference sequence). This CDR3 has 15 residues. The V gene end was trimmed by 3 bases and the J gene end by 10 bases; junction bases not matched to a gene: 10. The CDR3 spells CAWSRGTSGLREQFF. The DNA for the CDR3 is TGTGCCTGGAGCCGCGGGACTAGCGGGCTCAGGGAGCAGTTCTTC.

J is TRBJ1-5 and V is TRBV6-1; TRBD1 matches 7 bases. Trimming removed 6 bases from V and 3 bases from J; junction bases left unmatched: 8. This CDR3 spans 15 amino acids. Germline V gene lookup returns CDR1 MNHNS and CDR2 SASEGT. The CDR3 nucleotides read TGTGCCAGCAGCGGACAGGCCTTCTTCAATCAGCCCCAGCATTTT. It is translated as CASSGQAFFNQPQHF.

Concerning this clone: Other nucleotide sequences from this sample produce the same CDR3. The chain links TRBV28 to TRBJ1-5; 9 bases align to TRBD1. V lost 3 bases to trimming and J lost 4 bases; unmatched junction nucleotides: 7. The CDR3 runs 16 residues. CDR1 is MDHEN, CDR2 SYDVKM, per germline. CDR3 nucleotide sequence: TGTGCCAGCAGTTTGTTTCGACAGGGGGGTAATCAGCCCCAGCATTTT. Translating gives CASSLFRQGGNQPQHF. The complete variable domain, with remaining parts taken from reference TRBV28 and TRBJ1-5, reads DVKVTQSSRYLVKRTGEKVFLECVQDMDHENMFWYRQDPGLGLRLIYFSYDVKMKEKGDIPEGYSVSREKKERFSLILESASTNQTSMYLCASSLFRQGGNQPQHFGDGTRLSIL.

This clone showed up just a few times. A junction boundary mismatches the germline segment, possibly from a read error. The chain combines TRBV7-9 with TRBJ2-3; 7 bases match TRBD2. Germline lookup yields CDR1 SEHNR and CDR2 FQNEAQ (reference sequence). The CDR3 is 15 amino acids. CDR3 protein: CSSSPTSTITDTQYF. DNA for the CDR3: TGTTCCAGCAGTCCGACTAGCACAATCACAGATACGCAGTATTTT.